A single sample is the source of the 26 T cell receptor beta chains below, sequenced in a study of cytomegalovirus exposure and HLA in healthy donors. Use of 60 Vbeta and 13 Jbeta primers characterized the PCR. The method was immunoSEQ multiplex PCR; TCRdb's version includes in-frame clones alone and lacks a portion of them. The sample includes some 200,000 clones, 85% to 90% seen only once; the top ten take roughly 0.99%. Sequencing was performed on PBMCs. These receptor sequences come from a woman between 18 and 30 years old in good health and CMV-seronegative.

This rearrangement joins TRBV11-3 to TRBJ2-3; no reliable D call. The V gene's germline CDR1 is SGHNT and CDR2 YENEEA. V was pared by 1 base and J by 3 bases, with 8 bases between. The CDR3 is 14 residues long. The CDR3 DNA is TGTGCCAGCAGCTTAGGGGCTATGACAGATACGCAGTATTTT. Its translation is CASSLGAMTDTQYF.

The chain joins TRBV19 to TRBJ1-5, with no clear D. Germline loops: CDR1 LNHDA, CDR2 SQIVND (reference sequence). V lost 1 base and J 0 bases, leaving 10 bases between the germline ends. The CDR3 spans 16 residues. This chain's CDR3 is CASSIAGRVSNQPQHF. DNA of the CDR3: TGTGCCAGTAGTATAGCGGGAAGGGTTAGCAATCAGCCCCAGCATTTT.

This clone was observed once. The V and J genes are TRBV11-3 and TRBJ2-3, with a tentative D call TRBD2 (6 bases). V lost 1 base and J lost 3, with 8 bases in between. This CDR3 region has 14 residues. Germline values: CDR1 SGHNT, CDR2 YENEEA. The chain's CDR3 is CASSLAEGTDTQYF. CDR3 DNA sequence: TGTGCCAGCAGCTTAGCGGAGGGGACAGATACGCAGTATTTT.

The chain combines TRBV9 with TRBJ2-5; 13 positions match TRBD2. The CDR3 is 16 amino acids. V lost 4 bases and J lost 4; bases outside the gene matches: 7. CDR1 is SGDLS, CDR2 YYNGEE, per germline. CDR3: CASSLGLAGVGETQYF. CDR3 sequence (DNA): TGTGCCAGCAGCTTAGGACTAGCGGGAGTCGGAGAGACCCAGTACTTC.

In its sample, this clone was seen once. The chain uses TRBV10-3 and TRBJ2-3; no clear D. The CDR3 runs to 14 residues. With 1 base removed from V and 1 base from J, the gap between germline ends came to 6 bases. The germline CDR1 and CDR2 sequences are ENHRY and SYGVKD. The CDR3 loop reads CAISELSGTDTQYF. DNA for the CDR3: TGTGCCATCAGTGAGTTGTCTGGCACAGATACGCAGTATTTT.

The CDR3 DNA follows: TGTGCCAGCAGCGCAGGGAACTCCTACGAGCAGTACTTC. Protein product: CASSAGNSYEQYF. This chain connects TRBV6-5 to TRBJ2-7; a weak D match, TRBD1 (5 bases). CDR3 size: 13 residues. Germline CDR1 reads MNHEY; CDR2 reads SVGAGI. V lost 6 bases to trimming and J lost 0 bases, with 9 bases between them.

The table lists this clone with a count of one. The chain recombines TRBV6-5 with TRBJ1-2, with 10 bases lining up with TRBD1. CDR1 and CDR2 from the germline V gene are MNHEY and SVGAGI. This CDR3 has 14 amino acids. The V and J ends lost 5 bases and 2 bases, in that order; junction bases with no gene match: 2. DNA of the CDR3: TGTGCCAGCAGTGGGACAGGGGTGAACTATGGCTACACCTTC. Its translation: CASSGTGVNYGYTF.

This chain uses TRBV6-1 with TRBJ1-5; D possibly corresponds to TRBD1 (5 bases). This CDR3 is 14 amino acids long. The germline CDR1 and CDR2 sequences are MNHNS and SASEGT. V lost 7 bases and J 9 bases, leaving 19 bases between the germline ends. The chain's CDR3 is CASNSGGSRRPQHF. The CDR3 nucleotides are TGTGCCAGCAACTCGGGGGGGTCCCGGAGGCCCCAGCATTTT.

The V call is TRBV9, the J call TRBJ1-1; 7 nucleotides agree with TRBD1. V shed 4 bases and J 3 bases; nucleotides not matched to a gene: 3. The CDR3 loop spans 13 amino acids. Germline V gene lookup returns CDR1 SGDLS and CDR2 YYNGEE. The CDR3 is CASSPGQHTEAFF. The CDR3 DNA reads TGTGCCAGCAGCCCGGGACAGCACACTGAAGCTTTCTTT.

The gene calls are TRBV14 and TRBJ2-1; 11 positions match TRBD2. Unmatched junction bases numbered 9, after V lost 4 bases and J lost 16 bases. Per the germline V gene, CDR1 is SGHDN and CDR2 is FVKESK. The CDR3 sequence is 13 residues long. The CDR3: CASSLYSGRAAFF. The CDR3 DNA sequence: TGTGCCAGCAGCCTATATAGCGGGAGGGCTGCCTTCTTC.

The chain couples TRBV7-2 to TRBJ1-4; 8 bases line up with TRBD1. V dropped 5 bases and J dropped 5; count of bases not matched to a gene: 10. Germline values: CDR1 SGHTA, CDR2 FQGNSA. CDR3 length: 16 residues. The CDR3 spells CASSDLRTGRNEKLFF. The CDR3, as DNA: TGTGCCAGCAGCGACCTAAGGACAGGGAGGAATGAAAAACTGTTTTTT.

The chain carries TRBV7-6 and TRBJ2-5, with D possibly being TRBD2 (6 bases). The CDR3 is 16 residues long. Germline V gene lookup returns CDR1 SGHVS and CDR2 FNYEAQ. V dropped 5 bases and J dropped 5 bases, with 21 bases sitting between them. CDR3: CASSPVGTETGETQYF. CDR3 coding DNA: TGTGCCAGCAGCCCAGTGGGGACTGAGACTGGGGAGACCCAGTACTTC.

This clone was recorded once. The J gene is TRBJ2-1, the V gene TRBV10-3, with 7 nucleotides matching TRBD2. J lost 4 bases, V lost 4 bases, and 4 bases had no gene match. Germline CDR1 and CDR2: ENHRY and SYGVKD. This CDR3 is 14 amino acids long. The chain's CDR3 is CAISAGAGYNEQFF. The CDR3 nucleotides read TGTGCCATCAGTGCGGGAGCGGGGTACAATGAGCAGTTCTTC.

This rearrangement joins TRBV7-2 to TRBJ2-5; D is undetermined. Per germline, CDR1 SGHTA and CDR2 FQGNSA. Deletions cut 8 bases from V and 5 bases from J, with 9 bases between. CDR3 size: 11 residues. CDR3 DNA: TGTGCCAGCTCCTACTATGAGACCCAGTACTTC. Translated: CASSYYETQYF.

V is TRBV2 and J is TRBJ2-5, with D tentatively TRBD2 (7 bases). Germline V gene data show CDR1 as SNHLY and CDR2 as FYNNEI. This CDR3 is built from 15 residues. Deletions cut 5 bases from V and 5 bases from J, with 18 bases between. This CDR3 is CASSSPSGGLETQYF. For the CDR3, the DNA is TGTGCCAGCAGTTCGCCGTCGGGGGGCCTGGAGACCCAGTACTTC.

V is TRBV4-1 and J is TRBJ1-1, with D perhaps TRBD1 (6 bases). V shed 0 bases and J shed 3 bases, with 14 bases lying between them. Germline CDR1 and CDR2: MGHRA and YSYEKL. CDR3 size: 16 residues. CDR3 nucleotides: TGCGCCAGCAGCCAAGATCTTCGGGGGGCGGACACTGAAGCTTTCTTT. Translating it yields CASSQDLRGADTEAFF.

The V gene is TRBV7-9, the J gene TRBJ2-7, with 8 bases matching TRBD1. This CDR3 region has 16 residues. Germline trimming cut 5 bases from V and 6 bases from J; bases unmatched to any gene: 15. Germline lookup yields CDR1 SEHNR and CDR2 FQNEAQ (reference sequence). The DNA for the CDR3 is TGTGCCAGCAGCCTAGGGCAGGGTCCTACAGGGGGCGAGCAGTACTTC. Translated: CASSLGQGPTGGEQYF.

CDR3 nucleotides: TGTGCCAGCAGCCAACAGGGGGTGACAACTAATGAAAAACTGTTTTTT. It yields the protein CASSQQGVTTNEKLFF. The gene calls are TRBV5-6 and TRBJ1-4; 8 bases fit TRBD1. V lost 4 bases to trimming and J lost 0 bases; unmatched junction nucleotides: 5. Germline assignment: CDR1 SGHDT and CDR2 YYEEEE. The CDR3 sequence is 16 residues long.

The chain is built from TRBV27 and TRBJ2-2; possibly TRBD2 for D (6 bases). This CDR3 spans 15 amino acids. V shed 3 bases and J shed 3 bases, with 11 bases lying between them. Germline V gene data show CDR1 as MNHEY and CDR2 as SMNVEV (reference sequence). The CDR3 coding sequence is TGTGCCAGCAGTTTGCGGGGCGCGGACACCGGGGAGCTGTTTTTT. This sequence encodes CASSLRGADTGELFF.

The rearrangement joins TRBV18 to TRBJ1-1, with a tentative D call TRBD1 (6 bases). CDR3 length equals 13 residues. Trimming removed 3 bases at V and 7 bases at J, with 12 bases between. Germline CDR1 and CDR2: KGHSH and LQKENI. The CDR3 sequence is CASSPSSGDEAFF. The CDR3 nucleotides are TGTGCCAGCTCACCGTCATCAGGGGATGAAGCTTTCTTT.

The chain uses TRBV4-1 and TRBJ2-5, with D perhaps TRBD2 (5 bases). CDR3 length: 15 residues. The germline gives CDR1 MGHRA, CDR2 YSYEKL. Trimming took off 0 bases at V and 4 bases at J, with 12 bases between the two ends. The CDR3 DNA sequence: TGCGCCAGCAGCCAAGATCAGCGGACGGCAGAGACCCAGTACTTC. It specifies CASSQDQRTAETQYF.

Concerning this clone: The CDR3 does not close with the conserved phenylalanine or tryptophan, likely indicating a read error. The limits of the CDR3 on the DNA are not certain, so only TCRdb's listed CDR3 is given. The V call is TRBV5-6, the J call TRBJ2-3; TRBD1 was called by the table and not checked on the DNA. In germline, CDR1 is SGHDT, CDR2 YYEEEE. The CDR3 adds up to 9 amino acids, both ends counted. The CDR3 reads CASSLCRGS.

The rearrangement links TRBV2 to TRBJ2-5; 9 nucleotides agree with TRBD2. Germline CDR1 SNHLY, CDR2 FYNNEI. The CDR3 is 16 residues long. The junction had 12 bases not matched to a gene; V was cut back by 6 bases and J by 4 bases. CDR3 bases: TGTGCCAGCAGGAGACTTCTTAGCGGGAGAGGAGAGACCCAGTACTTC. Encoded protein: CASRRLLSGRGETQYF.

V is TRBV4-1 and J is TRBJ2-1; TRBD1 matches 8 bases. V gave up 0 bases and J gave up 9 bases; unmatched junction bases: 10. The CDR3 runs to 16 residues. CDR1 MGHRA and CDR2 YSYEKL come from the germline V gene. The CDR3 bases are TGCGCCAGCAGCCAAGACCGGGACAGGTTCCCCCTTGAGCAGTTCTTC. This gives the protein CASSQDRDRFPLEQFF.

A single count supports this clone. The J gene is TRBJ1-3, the V gene TRBV6-1, with D possibly TRBD1 on 6 matching bases. The germline V gene encodes CDR1 MNHNS and CDR2 SASEGT. The CDR3 is 15 residues long. V was clipped by 4 bases and J by 4 bases, with 14 bases between them. CDR3 sequence reads: CASSVNRDSGNTIYF. The CDR3 coding sequence is TGTGCCAGCAGTGTTAACAGGGATTCCGGAAACACCATATATTTT.

V and J are TRBV6-5 and TRBJ2-7, with 10 bases fitting TRBD2. From germline, CDR1 is MNHEY and CDR2 SVGAGI. The CDR3 totals 13 residues. V lost 10 bases and J lost 8; bases outside the gene matches: 11. The CDR3, as DNA: TGTGCCACCACCCCGGCGACTAGCGGGCAGCAGTACTTC. Translated: CATTPATSGQQYF.